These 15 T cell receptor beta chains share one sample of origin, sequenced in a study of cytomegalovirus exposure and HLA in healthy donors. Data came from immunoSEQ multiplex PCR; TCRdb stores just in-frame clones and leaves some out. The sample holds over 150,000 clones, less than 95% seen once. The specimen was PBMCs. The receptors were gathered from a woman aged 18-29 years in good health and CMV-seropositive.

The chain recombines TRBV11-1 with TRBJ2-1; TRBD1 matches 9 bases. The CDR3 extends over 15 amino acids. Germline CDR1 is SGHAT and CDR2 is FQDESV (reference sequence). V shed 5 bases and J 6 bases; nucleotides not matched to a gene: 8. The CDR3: CASSLGSGQGNEQFF. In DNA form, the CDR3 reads TGTGCCAGCAGCCTGGGGTCGGGACAGGGCAATGAGCAGTTCTTC.

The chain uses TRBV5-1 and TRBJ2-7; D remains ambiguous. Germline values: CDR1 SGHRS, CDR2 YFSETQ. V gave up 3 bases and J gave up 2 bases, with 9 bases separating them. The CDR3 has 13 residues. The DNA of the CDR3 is TGCGCCAGCAGCTCCGCAGACACCTACGAGCAGTACTTC. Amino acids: CASSSADTYEQYF.

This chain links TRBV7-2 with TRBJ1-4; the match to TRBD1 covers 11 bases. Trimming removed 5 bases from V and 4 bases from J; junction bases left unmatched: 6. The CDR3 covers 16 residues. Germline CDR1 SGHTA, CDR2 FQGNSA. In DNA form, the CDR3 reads TGTGCCAGCAGCCCTAGGACAGGGGGCAGTAATGAAAAACTGTTTTTT. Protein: CASSPRTGGSNEKLFF.

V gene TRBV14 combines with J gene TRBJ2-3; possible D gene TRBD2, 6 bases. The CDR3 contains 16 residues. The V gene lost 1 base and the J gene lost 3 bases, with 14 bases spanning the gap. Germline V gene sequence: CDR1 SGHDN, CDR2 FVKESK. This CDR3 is CASSQVGTGKTDTQYF. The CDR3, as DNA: TGTGCCAGCAGCCAAGTCGGGACTGGTAAAACAGATACGCAGTATTTT.

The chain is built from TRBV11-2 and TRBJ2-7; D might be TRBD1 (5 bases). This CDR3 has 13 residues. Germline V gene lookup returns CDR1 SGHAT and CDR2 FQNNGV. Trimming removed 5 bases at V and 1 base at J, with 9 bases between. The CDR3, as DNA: TGTGCCAGCAGCCGCGACAGTTCCTACGAGCAGTACTTC. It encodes CASSRDSSYEQYF.

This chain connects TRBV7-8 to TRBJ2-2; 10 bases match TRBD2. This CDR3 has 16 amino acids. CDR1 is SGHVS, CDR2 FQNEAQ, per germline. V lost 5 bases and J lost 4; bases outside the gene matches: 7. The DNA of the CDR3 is TGTGCCAGCAGCCCCCGGACTAGCGGTCCCACCGGGGAGCTGTTTTTT. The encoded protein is CASSPRTSGPTGELFF.

The CDR3 DNA reads TGCGCCAGCAGCCGACGGGACATCCAAGAGACCCAGTACTTC. As protein: CASSRRDIQETQYF. The V gene is TRBV4-1, the J gene TRBJ2-5; a weak D match, TRBD1 (6 bases). V was clipped by 4 bases and J by 1 base, with 10 bases between them. CDR1 is MGHRA, CDR2 YSYEKL, per germline. This CDR3 comprises 14 residues.

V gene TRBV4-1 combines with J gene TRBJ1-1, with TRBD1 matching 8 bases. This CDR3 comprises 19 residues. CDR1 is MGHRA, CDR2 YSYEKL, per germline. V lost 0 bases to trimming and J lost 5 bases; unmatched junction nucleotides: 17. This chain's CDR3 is CASSQDSIKLTGGGTEAFF. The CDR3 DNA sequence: TGCGCCAGCAGCCAAGATTCGATAAAACTAACAGGGGGGGGAACTGAAGCTTTCTTT.

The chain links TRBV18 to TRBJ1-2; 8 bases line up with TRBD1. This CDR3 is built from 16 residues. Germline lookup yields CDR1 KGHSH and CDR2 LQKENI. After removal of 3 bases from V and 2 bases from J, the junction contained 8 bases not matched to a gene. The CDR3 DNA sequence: TGTGCCAGCTCACCCTCGGACAGGGTAGGAAACTATGGCTACACCTTC. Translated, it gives CASSPSDRVGNYGYTF.

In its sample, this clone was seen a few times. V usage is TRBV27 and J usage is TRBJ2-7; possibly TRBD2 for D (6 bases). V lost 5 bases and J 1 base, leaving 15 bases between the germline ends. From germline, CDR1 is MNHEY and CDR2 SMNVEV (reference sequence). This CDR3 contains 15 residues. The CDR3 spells CASSRALAASYEQYF. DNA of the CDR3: TGTGCCAGCAGTCGGGCCTTAGCGGCGTCCTACGAGCAGTACTTC.

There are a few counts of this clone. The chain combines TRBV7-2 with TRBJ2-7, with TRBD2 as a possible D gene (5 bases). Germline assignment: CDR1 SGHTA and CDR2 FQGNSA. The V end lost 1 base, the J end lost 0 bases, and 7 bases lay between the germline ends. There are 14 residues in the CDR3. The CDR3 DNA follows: TGTGCCAGCAGCTTAGGTGAGGGCTCCTACGAGCAGTACTTC. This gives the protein CASSLGEGSYEQYF. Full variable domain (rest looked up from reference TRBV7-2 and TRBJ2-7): GAGVSQSPSNKVTEKGKDVELRCDPISGHTALYWYRQSLGQGLEFLIYFQGNSAPDKSGLPSDRFSAERTGGSVSTLTIQRTQQEDSAVYLCASSLGEGSYEQYFGPGTRLTVT.

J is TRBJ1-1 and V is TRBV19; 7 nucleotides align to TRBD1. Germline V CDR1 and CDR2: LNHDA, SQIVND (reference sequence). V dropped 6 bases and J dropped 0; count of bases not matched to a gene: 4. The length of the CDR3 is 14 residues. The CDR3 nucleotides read TGTGCCAGTAGAGAGGGGACAGTGAACACTGAAGCTTTCTTT. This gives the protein CASREGTVNTEAFF.

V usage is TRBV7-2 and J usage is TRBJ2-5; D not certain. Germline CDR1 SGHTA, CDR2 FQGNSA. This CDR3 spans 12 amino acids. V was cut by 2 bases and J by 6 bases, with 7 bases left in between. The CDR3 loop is CASSLNLKTQYF. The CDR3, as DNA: TGTGCCAGCAGCTTAAACTTAAAGACCCAGTACTTC.

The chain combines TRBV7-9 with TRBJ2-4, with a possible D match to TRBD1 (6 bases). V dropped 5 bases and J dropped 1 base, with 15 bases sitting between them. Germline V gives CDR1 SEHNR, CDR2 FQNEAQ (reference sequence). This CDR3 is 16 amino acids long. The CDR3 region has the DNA TGTGCCAGCAGCATCACAGGGTTTGACGCCAAAAACATTCAGTACTTC. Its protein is CASSITGFDAKNIQYF.

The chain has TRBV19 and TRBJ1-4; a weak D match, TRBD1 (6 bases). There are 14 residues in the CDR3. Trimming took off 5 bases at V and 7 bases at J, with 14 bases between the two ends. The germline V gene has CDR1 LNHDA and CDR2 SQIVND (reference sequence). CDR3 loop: CASSYRVPGEKLFF. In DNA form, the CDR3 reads TGTGCCAGTAGTTACAGGGTACCGGGTGAAAAACTGTTTTTT.